This T cell receptor (beta chain) emerged from a study of tumor-infiltrating lymphocytes in primary liver carcinoma. For the study at large: Stage T1-T3 N0M0 tumors spanned about 4.2 to 10 cm.

As regards this clonotype: Its cognate antigen is unknown. Compared with germline, one end of the junction differs, possibly owing to a read error.

A primer matching the constant region was used to make TCR beta cDNA from 500 to 600 ng of total RNA. Three nested multiplex PCR rounds, a slightly modified ARM-PCR method, built the TCR beta libraries. TRBV1-TRBV30 forward and Cbeta reverse primers drove the first two approximately 10-cycle rounds. Via MiXCR, TCRdb re-called the multiplex PCR reads, giving one row per CDR3 protein. The sample lists approximately 120,000 distinct CDR3 sequences; 64% were seen once. Study-wide points: Top-250-clone fractions were significantly higher in tumors than in blood (p = 0.039).

The germline CDR1 and CDR2 sequences are GTSNPN and SVGIG (reference sequence). The length of the CDR3 is 15 residues. Both RNA and DNA were isolated together from approximately 20-30 mg of bulk tissue that had not been sorted. Cases comprised patients with primary liver carcinoma who received surgical resection. The study found over 90% viable tumor cells in every tumor sample. The chain recombines TRBV30 with TRBJ2-1, with 10 bases matching TRBD1. The clonotype was recovered from an older woman with primary liver carcinoma and hepatitis B virus infection. Material: liver tumor tissue from sampling region 3. Subset described: tumor region T3, left-lateral pole. The CDR3 DNA reads TGTGCCTGGAAAATTCCGGGACAGGGGAACAATGAGCAGTTATTC. As protein: CAWKIPGQGNNEQLF.